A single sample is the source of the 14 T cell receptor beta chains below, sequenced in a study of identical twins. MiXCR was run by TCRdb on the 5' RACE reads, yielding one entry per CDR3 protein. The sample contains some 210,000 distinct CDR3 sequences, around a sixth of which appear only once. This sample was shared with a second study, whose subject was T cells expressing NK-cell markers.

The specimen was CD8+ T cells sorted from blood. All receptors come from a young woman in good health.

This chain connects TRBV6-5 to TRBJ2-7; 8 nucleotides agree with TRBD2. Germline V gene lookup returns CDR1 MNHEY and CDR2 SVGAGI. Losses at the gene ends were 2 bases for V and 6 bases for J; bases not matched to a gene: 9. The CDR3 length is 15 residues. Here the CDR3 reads CASSYQVAGMGEQYF. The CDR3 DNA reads TGTGCCAGCAGTTACCAGGTAGCGGGGATGGGCGAGCAGTACTTC.

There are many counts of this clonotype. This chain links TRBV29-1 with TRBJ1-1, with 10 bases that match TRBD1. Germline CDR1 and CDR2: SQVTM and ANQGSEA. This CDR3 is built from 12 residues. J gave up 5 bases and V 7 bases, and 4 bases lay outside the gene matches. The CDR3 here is CSGQGAGTEAFF. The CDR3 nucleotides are TGCAGCGGACAGGGGGCAGGAACTGAAGCTTTCTTT. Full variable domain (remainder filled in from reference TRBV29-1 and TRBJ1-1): SAVISQKPSRDICQRGTSLTIQCQVDSQVTMMFWYRQQPGQSLTLIATANQGSEATYESGFVIDKFPISRPNLTFSTLTVSNMSPEDSSIYLCSGQGAGTEAFFGQGTRLTVV.

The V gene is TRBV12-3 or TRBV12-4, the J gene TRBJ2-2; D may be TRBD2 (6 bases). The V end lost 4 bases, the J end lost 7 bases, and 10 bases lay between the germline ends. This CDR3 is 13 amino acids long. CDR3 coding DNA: TGTGCCAGCAGTTGGGCGGGAATCGGGGAGCTGTTTTTT. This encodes CASSWAGIGELFF.

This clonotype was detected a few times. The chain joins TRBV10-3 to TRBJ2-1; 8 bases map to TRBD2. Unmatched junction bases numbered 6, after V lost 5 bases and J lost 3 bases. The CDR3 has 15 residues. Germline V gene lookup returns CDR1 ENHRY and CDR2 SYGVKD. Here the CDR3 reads CAISSGGGGYNEQFF. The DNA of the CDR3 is TGTGCCATCAGTAGCGGGGGTGGGGGCTACAATGAGCAGTTCTTC.

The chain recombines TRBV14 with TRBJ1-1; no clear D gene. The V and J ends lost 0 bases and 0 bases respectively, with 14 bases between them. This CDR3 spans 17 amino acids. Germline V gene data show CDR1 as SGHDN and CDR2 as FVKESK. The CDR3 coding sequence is TGTGCCAGCAGCCAAGAATTGGGGTATCCTTTGAACACTGAAGCTTTCTTT. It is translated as CASSQELGYPLNTEAFF. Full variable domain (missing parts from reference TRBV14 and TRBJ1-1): EAGVTQFPSHSVIEKGQTVTLRCDPISGHDNLYWYRRVMGKEIKFLLHFVKESKQDESGMPNNRFLAERTGGTYSTLKVQPAELEDSGVYFCASSQELGYPLNTEAFFGQGTRLTVV.

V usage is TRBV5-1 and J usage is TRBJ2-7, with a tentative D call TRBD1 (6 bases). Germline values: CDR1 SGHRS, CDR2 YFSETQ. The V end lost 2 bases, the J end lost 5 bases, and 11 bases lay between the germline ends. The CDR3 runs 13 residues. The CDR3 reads CASSFTGSHEQYF. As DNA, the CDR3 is TGCGCCAGCAGCTTCACAGGGTCCCACGAGCAGTACTTC.

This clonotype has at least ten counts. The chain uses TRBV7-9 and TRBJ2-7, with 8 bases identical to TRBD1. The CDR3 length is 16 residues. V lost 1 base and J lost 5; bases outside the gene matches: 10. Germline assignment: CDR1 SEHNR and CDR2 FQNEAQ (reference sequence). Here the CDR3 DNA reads TGTGCCAGCAGCTTAGTGACTGGACAGGGACGGGACGAGCAGTACTTC. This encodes CASSLVTGQGRDEQYF.

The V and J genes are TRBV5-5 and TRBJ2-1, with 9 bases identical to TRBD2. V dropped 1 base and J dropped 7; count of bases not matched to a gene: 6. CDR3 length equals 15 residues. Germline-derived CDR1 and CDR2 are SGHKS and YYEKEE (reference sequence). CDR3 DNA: TGTGCCAGCAGCTTGTCAGCGGGAGGTCTAAATGAGCAGTTCTTC. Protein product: CASSLSAGGLNEQFF. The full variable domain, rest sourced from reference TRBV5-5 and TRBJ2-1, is DAGVTQSPTHLIKTRGQQVTLRCSPISGHKSVSWYQQVLGQGPQFIFQYYEKEERGRGNFPDRFSARQFPNYSSELNVNALLLGDSALYLCASSLSAGGLNEQFFGPGTRLTVL.

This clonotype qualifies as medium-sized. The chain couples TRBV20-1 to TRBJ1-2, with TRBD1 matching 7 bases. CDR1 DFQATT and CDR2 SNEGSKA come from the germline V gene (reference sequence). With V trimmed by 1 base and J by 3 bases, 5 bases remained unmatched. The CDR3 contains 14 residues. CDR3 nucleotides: TGCAGTGCTAGAGTTATTGACAGGGACTATGGCTACACCTTC. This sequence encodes CSARVIDRDYGYTF.

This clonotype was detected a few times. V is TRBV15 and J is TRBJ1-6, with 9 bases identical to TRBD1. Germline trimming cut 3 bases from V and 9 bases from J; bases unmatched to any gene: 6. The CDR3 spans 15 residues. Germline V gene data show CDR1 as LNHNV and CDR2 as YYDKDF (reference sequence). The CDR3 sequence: CATSRDRGRSSPLHF. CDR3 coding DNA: TGTGCCACCAGCAGGGACAGGGGTCGGAGTTCACCCCTCCACTTT.

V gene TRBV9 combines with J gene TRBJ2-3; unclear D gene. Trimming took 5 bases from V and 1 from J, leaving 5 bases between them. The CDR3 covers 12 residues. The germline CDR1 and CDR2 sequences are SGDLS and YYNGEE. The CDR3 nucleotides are TGTGCCAGCAGGCCGGGCACAGATACGCAGTATTTT. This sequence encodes CASRPGTDTQYF.

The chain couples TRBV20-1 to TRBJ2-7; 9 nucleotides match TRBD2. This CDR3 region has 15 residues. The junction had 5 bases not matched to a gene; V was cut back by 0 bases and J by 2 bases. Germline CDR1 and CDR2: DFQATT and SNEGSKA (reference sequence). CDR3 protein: CSARDVSGGPYEQYF. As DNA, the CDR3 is TGCAGTGCTAGAGATGTTAGCGGGGGTCCCTACGAGCAGTACTTC.

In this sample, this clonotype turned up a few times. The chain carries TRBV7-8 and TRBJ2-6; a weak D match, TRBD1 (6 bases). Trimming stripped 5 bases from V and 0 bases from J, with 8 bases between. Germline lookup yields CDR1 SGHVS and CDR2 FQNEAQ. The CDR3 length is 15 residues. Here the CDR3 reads CASSTQGSGANVLTF. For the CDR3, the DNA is TGTGCCAGCAGCACACAGGGCTCTGGGGCCAACGTCCTGACTTTC.

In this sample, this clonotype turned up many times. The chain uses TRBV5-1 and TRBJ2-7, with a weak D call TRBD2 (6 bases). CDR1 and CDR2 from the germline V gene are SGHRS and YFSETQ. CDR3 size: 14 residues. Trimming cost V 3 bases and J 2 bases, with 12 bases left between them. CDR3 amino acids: CASSYTGLTYEQYF. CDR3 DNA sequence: TGCGCCAGCAGCTACACGGGACTTACCTACGAGCAGTACTTC.